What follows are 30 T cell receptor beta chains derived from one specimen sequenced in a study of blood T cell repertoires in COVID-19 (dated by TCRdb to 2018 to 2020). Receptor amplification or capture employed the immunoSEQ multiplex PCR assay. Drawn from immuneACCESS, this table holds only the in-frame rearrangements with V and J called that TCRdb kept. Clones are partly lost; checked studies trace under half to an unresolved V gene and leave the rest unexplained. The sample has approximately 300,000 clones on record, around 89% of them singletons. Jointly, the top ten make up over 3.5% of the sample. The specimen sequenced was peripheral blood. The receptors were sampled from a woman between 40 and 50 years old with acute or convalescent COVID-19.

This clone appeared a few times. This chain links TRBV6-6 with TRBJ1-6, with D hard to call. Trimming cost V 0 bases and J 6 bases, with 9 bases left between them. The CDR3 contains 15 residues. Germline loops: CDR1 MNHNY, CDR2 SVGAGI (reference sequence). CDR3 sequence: CASSYSIDSNSPLHF. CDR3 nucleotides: TGTGCCAGCAGTTACTCGATTGATAGTAATTCACCCCTCCACTTT.

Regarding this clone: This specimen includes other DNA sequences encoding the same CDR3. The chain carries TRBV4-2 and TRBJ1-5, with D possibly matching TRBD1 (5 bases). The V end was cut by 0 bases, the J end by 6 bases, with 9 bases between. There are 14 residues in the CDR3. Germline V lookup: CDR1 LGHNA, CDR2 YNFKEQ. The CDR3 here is CASSQDPGVQPQHF. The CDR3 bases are TGTGCCAGCAGCCAAGATCCGGGGGTTCAGCCCCAGCATTTT.

CDR3 amino acids: CASSHPGTGSEKLFF. CDR3 in DNA: TGCGCCAGCAGCCACCCCGGGACAGGGTCTGAAAAACTGTTTTTT. This chain uses TRBV4-1 with TRBJ1-4; 9 bases map to TRBD1. With 3 bases clipped from V and 7 bases from J, the junction kept 6 bases outside the gene matches. This CDR3 has 15 amino acids. Germline V gene sequence: CDR1 MGHRA, CDR2 YSYEKL.

Written as DNA, the CDR3 is TGTGCCAGCAGCCCCCCTCTATCCGGGGAGCTGTTTTTT. This codes for CASSPPLSGELFF. The chain recombines TRBV9 with TRBJ2-2; no firm D call. Trimming cost V 4 bases and J 6 bases, with 10 bases left between them. The CDR3 loop spans 13 amino acids. Germline values: CDR1 SGDLS, CDR2 YYNGEE.

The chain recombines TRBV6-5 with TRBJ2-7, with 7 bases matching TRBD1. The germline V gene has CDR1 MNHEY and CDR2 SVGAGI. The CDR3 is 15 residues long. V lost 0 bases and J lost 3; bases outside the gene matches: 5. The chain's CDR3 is CASSYSSAGGYEQYV. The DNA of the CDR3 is TGTGCCAGCAGTTACTCGAGCGCAGGGGGCTACGAGCAGTACGTC.

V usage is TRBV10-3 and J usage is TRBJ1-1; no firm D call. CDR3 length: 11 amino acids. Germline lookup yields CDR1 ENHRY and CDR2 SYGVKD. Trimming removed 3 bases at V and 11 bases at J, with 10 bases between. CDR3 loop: CAISDDEGAFF. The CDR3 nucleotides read TGTGCCATCAGTGACGATGAGGGCGCTTTCTTT.

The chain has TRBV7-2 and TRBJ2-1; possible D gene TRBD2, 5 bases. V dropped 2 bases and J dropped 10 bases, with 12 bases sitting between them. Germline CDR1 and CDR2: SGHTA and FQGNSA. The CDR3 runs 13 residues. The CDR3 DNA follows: TGTGCCAGCAGCTTATCCCTAGCCCGGGAGCAGTTCTTC. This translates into CASSLSLAREQFF. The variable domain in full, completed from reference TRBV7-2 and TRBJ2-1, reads GAGVSQSPSNKVTEKGKDVELRCDPISGHTALYWYRQSLGQGLEFLIYFQGNSAPDKSGLPSDRFSAERTGGSVSTLTIQRTQQEDSAVYLCASSLSLAREQFFGPGTRLTVL.

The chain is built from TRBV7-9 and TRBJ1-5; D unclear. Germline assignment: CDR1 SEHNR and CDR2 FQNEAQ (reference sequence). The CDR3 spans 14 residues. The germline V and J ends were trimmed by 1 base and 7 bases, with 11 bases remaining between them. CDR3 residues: CASSLGHEAQPQHF. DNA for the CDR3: TGTGCCAGCAGCTTAGGCCACGAAGCCCAGCCCCAGCATTTT. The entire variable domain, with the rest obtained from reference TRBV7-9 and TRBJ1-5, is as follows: DTGVSQNPRHKITKRGQNVTFRCDPISEHNRLYWYRQTLGQGPEFLTYFQNEAQLEKSRLLSDRFSAERPKGSFSTLEIQRTEQGDSAMYLCASSLGHEAQPQHFGDGTRLSIL.

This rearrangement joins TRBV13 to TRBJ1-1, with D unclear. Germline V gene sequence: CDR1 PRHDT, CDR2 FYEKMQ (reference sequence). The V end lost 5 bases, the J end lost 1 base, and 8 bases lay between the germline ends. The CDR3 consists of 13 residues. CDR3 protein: CASSRTANTEAFF. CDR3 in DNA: TGTGCCAGCAGCAGGACTGCGAACACTGAAGCTTTCTTT. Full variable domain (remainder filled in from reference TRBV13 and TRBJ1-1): AAGVIQSPRHLIKEKRETATLKCYPIPRHDTVYWYQQGPGQDPQFLISFYEKMQSDKGSIPDRFSAQQFSDYHSELNMSSLELGDSALYFCASSRTANTEAFFGQGTRLTVV.

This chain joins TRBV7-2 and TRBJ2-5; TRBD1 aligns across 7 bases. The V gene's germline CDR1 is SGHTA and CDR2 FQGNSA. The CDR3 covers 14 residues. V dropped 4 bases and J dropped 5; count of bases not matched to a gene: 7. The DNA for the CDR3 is TGTGCCAGCAGCTCCTCTCTCAGGGGGGAGACCCAGTACTTC. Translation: CASSSSLRGETQYF. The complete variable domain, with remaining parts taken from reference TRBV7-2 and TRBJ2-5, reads GAGVSQSPSNKVTEKGKDVELRCDPISGHTALYWYRQSLGQGLEFLIYFQGNSAPDKSGLPSDRFSAERTGGSVSTLTIQRTQQEDSAVYLCASSSSLRGETQYFGPGTRLLVL.

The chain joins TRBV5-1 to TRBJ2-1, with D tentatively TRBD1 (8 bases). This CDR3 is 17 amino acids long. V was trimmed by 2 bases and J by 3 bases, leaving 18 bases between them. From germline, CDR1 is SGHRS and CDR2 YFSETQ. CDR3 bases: TGCGCCAGCAGCTTCTTTAACAGGGGGGGCAGCTACAATGAGCAGTTCTTC. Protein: CASSFFNRGGSYNEQFF.

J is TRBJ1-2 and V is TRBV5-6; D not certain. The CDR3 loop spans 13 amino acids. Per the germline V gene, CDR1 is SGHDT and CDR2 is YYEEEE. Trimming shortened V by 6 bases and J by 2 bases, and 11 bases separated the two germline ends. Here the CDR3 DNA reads TGTGCCAGCATCCCGTCGGTGAACTATGGCTACACCTTC. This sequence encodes CASIPSVNYGYTF.

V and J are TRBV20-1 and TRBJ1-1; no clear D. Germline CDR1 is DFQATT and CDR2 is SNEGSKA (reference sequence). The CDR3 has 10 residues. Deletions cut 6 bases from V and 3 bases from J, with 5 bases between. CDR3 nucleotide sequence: TGCAGTGCCTACCACACTGAAGCTTTCTTT. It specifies CSAYHTEAFF.

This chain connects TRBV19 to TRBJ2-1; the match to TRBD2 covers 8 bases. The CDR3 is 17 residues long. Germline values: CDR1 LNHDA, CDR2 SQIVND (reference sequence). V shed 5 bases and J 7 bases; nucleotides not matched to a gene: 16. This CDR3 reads CASSAQTSGGNRNEQFF. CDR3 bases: TGTGCCAGTAGTGCCCAAACCAGCGGGGGAAATAGGAATGAGCAGTTCTTC.

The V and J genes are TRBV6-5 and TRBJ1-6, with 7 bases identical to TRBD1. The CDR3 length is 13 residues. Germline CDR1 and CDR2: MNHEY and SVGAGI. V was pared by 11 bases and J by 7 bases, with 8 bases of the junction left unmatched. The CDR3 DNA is TGTGCCGGCTCTGACAGGGAGAATTCACCCCTCCACTTT. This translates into CAGSDRENSPLHF.

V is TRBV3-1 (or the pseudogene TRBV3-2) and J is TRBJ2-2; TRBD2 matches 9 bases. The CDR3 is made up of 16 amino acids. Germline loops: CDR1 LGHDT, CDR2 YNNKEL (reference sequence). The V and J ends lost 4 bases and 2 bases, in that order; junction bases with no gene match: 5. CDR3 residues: CASSPAGGLNTGELFF. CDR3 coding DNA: TGTGCCAGCAGCCCAGCGGGGGGCCTTAACACCGGGGAGCTGTTTTTT.

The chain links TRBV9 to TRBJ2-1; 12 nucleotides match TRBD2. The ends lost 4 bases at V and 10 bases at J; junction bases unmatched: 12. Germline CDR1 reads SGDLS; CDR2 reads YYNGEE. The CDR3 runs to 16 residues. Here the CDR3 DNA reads TGTGCCAGCAGCCTCGGACTAGCGGGGACACCAGCGGAGCAGTTCTTC. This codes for CASSLGLAGTPAEQFF.

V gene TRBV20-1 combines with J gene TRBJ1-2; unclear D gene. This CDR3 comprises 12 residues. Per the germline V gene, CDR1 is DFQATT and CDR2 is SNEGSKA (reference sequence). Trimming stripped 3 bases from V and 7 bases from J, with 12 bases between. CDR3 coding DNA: TGCAGTGCTAGTCCCGGGGAGGCTGGCTACACCTTC. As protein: CSASPGEAGYTF.

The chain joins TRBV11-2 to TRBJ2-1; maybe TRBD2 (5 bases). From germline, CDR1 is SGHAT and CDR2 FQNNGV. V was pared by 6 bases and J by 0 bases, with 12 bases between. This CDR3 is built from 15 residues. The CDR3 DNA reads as TGTGCCAGCAGGGTCCCGGGAAACTCCTACAATGAGCAGTTCTTC. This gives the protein CASRVPGNSYNEQFF.

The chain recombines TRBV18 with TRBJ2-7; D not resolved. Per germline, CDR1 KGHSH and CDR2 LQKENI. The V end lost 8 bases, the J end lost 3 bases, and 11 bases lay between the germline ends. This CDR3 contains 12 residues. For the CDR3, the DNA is TGTGCCAGCCGCAATGCGAACTACGAGCAGTACGTC. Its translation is CASRNANYEQYV.

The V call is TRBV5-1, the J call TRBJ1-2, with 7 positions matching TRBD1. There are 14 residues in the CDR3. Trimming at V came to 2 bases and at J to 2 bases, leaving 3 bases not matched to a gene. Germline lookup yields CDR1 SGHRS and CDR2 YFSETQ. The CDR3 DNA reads TGCGCCAGCAGCTTAGGACAGGAAAACTATGGCTACACCTTC. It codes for CASSLGQENYGYTF.

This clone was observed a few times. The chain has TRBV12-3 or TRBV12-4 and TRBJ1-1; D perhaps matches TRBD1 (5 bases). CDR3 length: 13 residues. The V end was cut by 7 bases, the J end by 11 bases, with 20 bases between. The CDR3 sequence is CASTSGGWTRAFF. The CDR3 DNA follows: TGTGCCAGCACCTCCGGGGGGTGGACCCGGGCTTTCTTT.

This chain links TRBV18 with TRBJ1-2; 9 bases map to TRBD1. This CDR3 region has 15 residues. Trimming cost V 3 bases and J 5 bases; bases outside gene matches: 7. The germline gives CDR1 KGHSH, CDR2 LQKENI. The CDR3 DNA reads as TGTGCCAGCTCACCGGGGACAGGGACTCGGTATGGCTACACCTTC. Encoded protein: CASSPGTGTRYGYTF. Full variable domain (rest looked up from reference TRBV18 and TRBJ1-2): NAGVMQNPRHLVRRRGQEARLRCSPMKGHSHVYWYRQLPEEGLKFMVYLQKENIIDESGMPKERFSAEFPKEGPSILRIQQVVRGDSAAYFCASSPGTGTRYGYTFGSGTRLTVV.

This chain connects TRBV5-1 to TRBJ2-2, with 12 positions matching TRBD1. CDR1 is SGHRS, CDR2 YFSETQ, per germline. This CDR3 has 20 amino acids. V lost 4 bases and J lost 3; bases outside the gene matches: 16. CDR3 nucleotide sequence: TGCGCCAGCAGCCCCATAGGGTCCGGGACAGGGGGCGCGGACACCGGGGAGCTGTTTTTT. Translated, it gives CASSPIGSGTGGADTGELFF.

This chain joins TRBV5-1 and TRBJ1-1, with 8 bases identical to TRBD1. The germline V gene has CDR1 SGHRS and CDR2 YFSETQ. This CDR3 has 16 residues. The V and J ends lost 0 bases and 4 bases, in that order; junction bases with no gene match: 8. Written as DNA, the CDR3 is TGCGCCAGCAGCTTGGTGACAGGGGCCGGTGGCACTGAAGCTTTCTTT. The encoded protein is CASSLVTGAGGTEAFF.

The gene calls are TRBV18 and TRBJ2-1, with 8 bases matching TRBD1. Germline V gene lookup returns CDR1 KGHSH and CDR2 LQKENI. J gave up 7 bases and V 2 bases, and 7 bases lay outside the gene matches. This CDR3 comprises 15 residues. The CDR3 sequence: CASSPEQGARNEQFF. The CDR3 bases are TGTGCCAGCTCACCAGAGCAGGGGGCAAGAAATGAGCAGTTCTTC.

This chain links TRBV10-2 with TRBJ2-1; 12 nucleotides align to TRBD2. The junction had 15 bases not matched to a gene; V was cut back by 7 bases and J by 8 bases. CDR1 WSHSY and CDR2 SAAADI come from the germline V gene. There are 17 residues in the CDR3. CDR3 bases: TGCGCCAGCAACCCCACCTTCCTAGCGGGGGGGCGGGATGAGCAGTTCTTC. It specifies CASNPTFLAGGRDEQFF.

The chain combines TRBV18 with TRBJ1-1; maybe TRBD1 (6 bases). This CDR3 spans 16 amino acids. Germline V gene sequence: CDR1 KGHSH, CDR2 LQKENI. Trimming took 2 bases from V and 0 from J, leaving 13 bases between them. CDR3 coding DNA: TGTGCCAGCTCACCAGGACAGTTCACTATGAACACTGAAGCTTTCTTT. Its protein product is CASSPGQFTMNTEAFF.

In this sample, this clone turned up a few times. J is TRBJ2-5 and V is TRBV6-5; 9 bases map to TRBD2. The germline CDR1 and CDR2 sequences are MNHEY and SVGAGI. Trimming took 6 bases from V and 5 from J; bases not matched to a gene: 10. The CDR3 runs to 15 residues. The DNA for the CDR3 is TGTGCCAGCAGCGTGGAGGCGGGGGGGCCCGAGACCCAGTACTTC. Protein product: CASSVEAGGPETQYF.

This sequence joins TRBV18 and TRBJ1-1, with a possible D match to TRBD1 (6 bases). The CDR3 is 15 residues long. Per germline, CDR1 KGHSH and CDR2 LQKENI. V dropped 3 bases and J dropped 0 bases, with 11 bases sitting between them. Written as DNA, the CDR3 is TGTGCCAGCTCACCTACCGGGACACTGAACACTGAAGCTTTCTTT. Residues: CASSPTGTLNTEAFF. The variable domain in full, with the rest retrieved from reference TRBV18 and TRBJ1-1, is NAGVMQNPRHLVRRRGQEARLRCSPMKGHSHVYWYRQLPEEGLKFMVYLQKENIIDESGMPKERFSAEFPKEGPSILRIQQVVRGDSAAYFCASSPTGTLNTEAFFGQGTRLTVV.